The 32 T cell receptor beta chains listed next were all sequenced from one sample in a study of blood T cell repertoires in COVID-19. The repertoire was sequenced with immunoSEQ multiplex PCR; TCRdb's copy has only in-frame clones and lacks some. Of 200,000 to 300,000 clones in the sample, approximately 86% are singletons; the top ten hold around 5%. The sequencing input was peripheral blood. The source of these receptors is a woman in her fifties or sixties with COVID-19, enrolled during active disease.

The chain carries TRBV5-1 and TRBJ1-4; tentatively, D is TRBD1 (5 bases). The germline V gene encodes CDR1 SGHRS and CDR2 YFSETQ. The germline V and J ends were trimmed by 3 bases and 4 bases, with 16 bases remaining between them. The CDR3 covers 16 residues. The CDR3 reads CASSSGLGGINEKLFF. The CDR3 DNA reads TGCGCCAGCAGCTCCGGACTTGGGGGGATTAATGAAAAACTGTTTTTT.

The V and J genes are TRBV5-4 and TRBJ2-3; D is unresolved. CDR1 and CDR2 from the germline V gene are SGHNT and YYREEE (reference sequence). Trimming shortened V by 4 bases and J by 7 bases, and 10 bases separated the two germline ends. CDR3 length: 12 amino acids. This CDR3 is CASSLDLNTQYF. DNA of the CDR3: TGTGCCAGCAGCCTAGACCTCAATACGCAGTATTTT.

The V and J genes are TRBV19 and TRBJ1-5; D gene unclear. The V gene's germline CDR1 is LNHDA and CDR2 SQIVND (reference sequence). This CDR3 has 13 residues. V was trimmed by 4 bases and J by 5 bases, leaving 9 bases between them. CDR3 sequence reads: CASSRVPDQPQHF. As DNA, the CDR3 is TGTGCCAGTAGTAGAGTCCCCGATCAGCCCCAGCATTTT.

In this sample, this clone turned up many times. The chain uses TRBV6-5 and TRBJ2-5; maybe TRBD2 (5 bases). V lost 7 bases and J lost 7, with 16 bases in between. This CDR3 comprises 13 residues. Germline assignment: CDR1 MNHEY and CDR2 SVGAGI. The DNA of the CDR3 is TGTGCCAGCACCCAACCGGGGTCAGGGACCCAGTACTTC. Protein product: CASTQPGSGTQYF.

This clone has only a few counts. The rearrangement joins TRBV3-1 (or the pseudogene TRBV3-2) to TRBJ1-1; possible D gene TRBD1, 6 bases. V lost 4 bases, J lost 4 bases, and 10 bases lay in between. The CDR3 runs 13 residues. The germline V gene has CDR1 LGHDT and CDR2 YNNKEL (reference sequence). The CDR3 nucleotides are TGTGCCAGCAGCCGAGGGGGTCCCACTGAAGCTTTCTTT. This sequence encodes CASSRGGPTEAFF.

This chain joins TRBV2 and TRBJ2-3; D may be TRBD1 (6 bases). CDR3 length: 15 amino acids. Trimming pared 6 bases from V and 3 bases from J, leaving 16 bases between. Per the germline V gene, CDR1 is SNHLY and CDR2 is FYNNEI. The CDR3 protein is CASRRAGVETDTQYF. Written as DNA, the CDR3 is TGTGCCAGCAGGAGGGCAGGGGTCGAGACAGATACGCAGTATTTT.

The chain links TRBV6-5 to TRBJ2-1; 7 nucleotides agree with TRBD2. Unmatched junction bases numbered 13, after V lost 6 bases and J lost 8 bases. Germline lookup yields CDR1 MNHEY and CDR2 SVGAGI. The CDR3 spans 15 residues. CDR3 loop: CASSKNGLVKDEQFF. CDR3 nucleotide sequence: TGTGCCAGCAGCAAAAACGGACTAGTAAAGGATGAGCAGTTCTTC.

This clone has a single count. The chain combines TRBV20-1 with TRBJ2-7; unclear D gene. This CDR3 has 12 residues. V lost 3 bases to trimming and J lost 3 bases, with 9 bases between them. Looked up from germline, CDR1 is DFQATT and CDR2 is SNEGSKA (reference sequence). The CDR3: CSASLGYYEQYF. The CDR3 DNA sequence: TGCAGTGCTAGTCTAGGCTACTACGAGCAGTACTTC.

The chain joins TRBV29-1 to TRBJ1-2; perhaps TRBD1 as D (6 bases). The CDR3 spans 15 residues. Germline loops: CDR1 SQVTM, CDR2 ANQGSEA. V lost 1 base, J lost 3 bases, and 15 bases lay in between. CDR3: CSVEGRGGEDYGYTF. CDR3 in DNA: TGCAGCGTTGAAGGGCGGGGGGGCGAAGACTATGGCTACACCTTC.

CDR3 sequence reads: CASSLGAQETQYF. In DNA, the CDR3 is TGTGCCAGCAGCTTGGGGGCTCAAGAGACCCAGTACTTC. The chain uses TRBV7-8 and TRBJ2-5; possibly TRBD1 for D (6 bases). Between the trimmed V and J ends, which lost 3 bases and 2 bases, there was a span of 7 bases. The CDR3 spans 13 residues. Looked up from germline, CDR1 is SGHVS and CDR2 is FQNEAQ.

This clone was counted between two and nine times. V is TRBV30 and J is TRBJ1-6; D is unclear. Germline V gene lookup returns CDR1 GTSNPN and CDR2 SVGIG (reference sequence). The CDR3 length is 13 residues. The V gene lost 1 base and the J gene lost 7 bases, with 8 bases spanning the gap. The CDR3 nucleotides are TGTGCCTGGAGTGGTGAAGCGAATTCACCCCTCCACTTT. Its protein product is CAWSGEANSPLHF.

The chain joins TRBV28 to TRBJ1-1; 8 positions agree with TRBD1. This CDR3 comprises 15 residues. Per the germline V gene, CDR1 is MDHEN and CDR2 is SYDVKM. V dropped 2 bases and J dropped 5; count of bases not matched to a gene: 7. CDR3: CASSLNRGRSTEAFF. In DNA form, the CDR3 reads TGTGCCAGCAGTTTAAACAGGGGGAGGAGTACTGAAGCTTTCTTT.

This clone was detected only once. The J gene is TRBJ2-3, the V gene TRBV3-1 (or the pseudogene TRBV3-2); TRBD2 matches 15 bases. Looked up from germline, CDR1 is LGHDT and CDR2 is YNNKEL (reference sequence). CDR3 length: 18 amino acids. Trimming at V came to 0 bases and at J to 5 bases, leaving 6 bases not matched to a gene. CDR3 residues: CASSQEWTSGRAVDTQYF. CDR3 in DNA: TGTGCCAGCAGCCAAGAGTGGACTAGCGGGAGGGCCGTAGATACGCAGTATTTT.

V gene TRBV5-1 combines with J gene TRBJ2-5; D not certain. V was pared by 7 bases and J by 4 bases, with 17 bases between. This CDR3 comprises 14 residues. Germline V CDR1 and CDR2: SGHRS, YFSETQ. The CDR3 region is CASFFGGSSETQYF. The CDR3 DNA reads TGCGCCAGCTTCTTTGGCGGCTCATCAGAGACCCAGTACTTC.

This chain uses TRBV9 with TRBJ2-1; no definite D call. This CDR3 is 17 amino acids long. The V gene lost 0 bases and the J gene lost 0 bases, with 13 bases spanning the gap. The V gene's germline CDR1 is SGDLS and CDR2 YYNGEE. The CDR3 sequence is CASSVVNSPSSYNEQFF. DNA for the CDR3: TGTGCCAGCAGCGTAGTCAACAGCCCGAGCTCCTACAATGAGCAGTTCTTC.

The CDR3: CAISDPTSTGELFF. CDR3 sequence (DNA): TGTGCCATCAGTGACCCCACAAGCACCGGGGAGCTGTTTTTT. This sequence joins TRBV10-3 and TRBJ2-2, with D unresolved. The V and J ends lost 3 bases and 4 bases respectively, with 9 bases between them. Germline CDR1 and CDR2: ENHRY and SYGVKD. The CDR3 runs to 14 residues.

The chain links TRBV7-3 to TRBJ1-5; 7 bases are shared with TRBD1. This CDR3 has 19 amino acids. CDR1 and CDR2 (germline): SGHTA, FQGTGA. V shed 4 bases and J 6 bases; nucleotides not matched to a gene: 21. This CDR3 is CASSSGGEAGGKKGQPQHF. The CDR3 region has the DNA TGTGCCAGCAGCTCCGGGGGCGAGGCAGGGGGTAAGAAGGGTCAGCCCCAGCATTTT.

The CDR3, as DNA: TGTGCCAGCAGCTGGACGGGAGATCAGCCCCAGCATTTT. The encoded protein is CASSWTGDQPQHF. The V gene is TRBV5-5, the J gene TRBJ1-5; D call uncertain. CDR3 length: 13 amino acids. Trimming pared 3 bases from V and 5 bases from J, leaving 9 bases between. Germline-derived CDR1 and CDR2 are SGHKS and YYEKEE (reference sequence).

The chain carries TRBV11-2 and TRBJ2-3; tentatively, D is TRBD2 (5 bases). Trimming removed 5 bases from V and 2 bases from J, with 14 bases in between. Germline V gene lookup returns CDR1 SGHAT and CDR2 FQNNGV. The CDR3 has 15 amino acids. In nucleotides, the CDR3 is TGTGCCAGCAGCACCCCCAGCGGAACCACAGATACGCAGTATTTT. The encoded protein is CASSTPSGTTDTQYF.

V usage is TRBV5-1 and J usage is TRBJ1-3, with D perhaps TRBD1 (5 bases). This CDR3 region has 15 residues. Germline-derived CDR1 and CDR2 are SGHRS and YFSETQ. The V end lost 4 bases, the J end lost 4 bases, and 15 bases lay between the germline ends. DNA for the CDR3: TGCGCCAGCAGCATCGGGTCAGGGTCGGGAAACACCATATATTTT. Its protein product is CASSIGSGSGNTIYF.

The rearrangement joins TRBV10-3 to TRBJ2-1; the D gene is possibly TRBD2 (6 bases). The CDR3 covers 14 residues. Trimming stripped 3 bases from V and 9 bases from J, with 15 bases between. Germline CDR1 and CDR2: ENHRY and SYGVKD. CDR3 nucleotide sequence: TGTGCCATCAGTGAAGGCGGCCGGAGGGGTGAGCAGTTCTTC. Amino acid sequence: CAISEGGRRGEQFF.

This clone was detected only once. The genes are TRBV6-1 and TRBJ1-2; tentatively, D is TRBD1 (6 bases). Trimming stripped 3 bases from V and 4 bases from J, with 12 bases between. The CDR3 spans 14 residues. Germline-derived CDR1 and CDR2 are MNHNS and SASEGT. CDR3 region: CASSDRGMVYGYTF. Written as DNA, the CDR3 is TGTGCCAGCAGTGACAGGGGTATGGTCTATGGCTACACCTTC.

The chain recombines TRBV18 with TRBJ1-5; TRBD1 aligns across 7 bases. Germline V CDR1 and CDR2: KGHSH, LQKENI. CDR3 length: 15 amino acids. The V segment lost 3 bases and the J segment 4 bases; nucleotides outside the gene matches: 6. The CDR3 coding sequence is TGTGCCAGCTCACCGGCGACAGGGAGAAATCAGCCCCAGCATTTT. Translating it yields CASSPATGRNQPQHF. The full variable domain, completed using reference TRBV18 and TRBJ1-5, is NAGVMQNPRHLVRRRGQEARLRCSPMKGHSHVYWYRQLPEEGLKFMVYLQKENIIDESGMPKERFSAEFPKEGPSILRIQQVVRGDSAAYFCASSPATGRNQPQHFGDGTRLSIL.

This clone was recorded many times. The chain employs TRBV16 and TRBJ1-6; D gene uncertain. CDR1 is KGHSY and CDR2 is FQNENV in the germline V gene. CDR3 length: 14 residues. V lost 1 base to trimming and J lost 7 bases, with 8 bases between them. The CDR3 DNA is TGTGCCAGCAGCCAATTGAACAGAAATTCACCCCTCCACTTT. Amino acid sequence: CASSQLNRNSPLHF.

The chain joins TRBV28 to TRBJ1-5; maybe TRBD1 (6 bases). The germline V and J ends were trimmed by 3 bases and 3 bases, with 9 bases remaining between them. CDR3 length: 14 residues. Germline V gene sequence: CDR1 MDHEN, CDR2 SYDVKM. This chain's CDR3 is CASSFDRTNQPQHF. The CDR3 coding sequence is TGTGCCAGCAGTTTTGACAGGACCAATCAGCCCCAGCATTTT.

The rearrangement uses TRBV7-9 and TRBJ1-5; tentative D call: TRBD1 (6 bases). The V end was cut by 4 bases, the J end by 5 bases, with 12 bases between. Germline V CDR1 and CDR2: SEHNR, FQNEAQ (reference sequence). The CDR3 totals 14 residues. The CDR3 DNA sequence: TGTGCCAGCAGCTCCGACAGGAGTGATCAGCCCCAGCATTTT. This gives the protein CASSSDRSDQPQHF.

The chain is built from TRBV19 and TRBJ1-2; 9 bases fit TRBD1. CDR1 and CDR2 from the germline V gene are LNHDA and SQIVND (reference sequence). This CDR3 comprises 14 residues. J gave up 8 bases and V 3 bases, and 7 bases lay outside the gene matches. CDR3: CASSMPDRGGGYTF. The DNA of the CDR3 is TGTGCCAGTAGTATGCCCGACAGGGGGGGCGGCTACACCTTC.

The V call is TRBV24-1, the J call TRBJ2-7; 7 nucleotides line up with TRBD2. The junction had 12 bases not matched to a gene; V was cut back by 8 bases and J by 6 bases. The germline V gene encodes CDR1 KGHDR and CDR2 SFDVKD. This CDR3 has 14 amino acids. The chain's CDR3 is CATMAGEGSGEQYF. The CDR3 nucleotides read TGTGCCACCATGGCTGGGGAGGGTTCTGGCGAGCAGTACTTC.

This chain connects TRBV28 to TRBJ2-2; possible D gene TRBD2, 6 bases. The CDR3 sequence is 14 residues long. Trimming stripped 3 bases from V and 6 bases from J, with 11 bases between. CDR1 MDHEN and CDR2 SYDVKM come from the germline V gene. The CDR3 region has the DNA TGTGCCAGCAGTTTTCTGTCGGGAGCCGGGGAGCTGTTTTTT. It codes for CASSFLSGAGELFF. Using reference TRBV28 and TRBJ2-2 for the parts outside the CDR3, the full variable domain is DVKVTQSSRYLVKRTGEKVFLECVQDMDHENMFWYRQDPGLGLRLIYFSYDVKMKEKGDIPEGYSVSREKKERFSLILESASTNQTSMYLCASSFLSGAGELFFGEGSRLTVL.

V and J are TRBV20-1 and TRBJ1-1; TRBD1 matches at 7 bases. The germline V gene encodes CDR1 DFQATT and CDR2 SNEGSKA (reference sequence). The CDR3 runs to 11 residues. J was trimmed by 8 bases and V by 1 base; bases with no gene match: 1. The CDR3 DNA follows: TGCAGTGCTAGAGGGGGACAGGAAGCTTTCTTT. It yields the protein CSARGGQEAFF.

The chain couples TRBV28 to TRBJ2-5; 7 bases match TRBD2. The V gene's germline CDR1 is MDHEN and CDR2 SYDVKM. V was pared by 6 bases and J by 5 bases, with 9 bases of the junction left unmatched. The CDR3 covers 14 residues. The CDR3 DNA reads TGTGCCAGCAGCCTCTCGGGGGGTAGTGAGACCCAGTACTTC. It codes for CASSLSGGSETQYF.

The rearrangement links TRBV6-5 to TRBJ2-1; D perhaps matches TRBD2 (6 bases). Trimming removed 2 bases from V and 0 bases from J, with 8 bases in between. From germline, CDR1 is MNHEY and CDR2 SVGAGI. This CDR3 comprises 15 residues. CDR3 residues: CASSYKAGSYNEQFF. The CDR3 DNA is TGTGCCAGCAGTTACAAAGCGGGCTCCTACAATGAGCAGTTCTTC.